This T cell receptor (beta chain) was documented in a study of T cell repertoires in cytomegalovirus infection. At the level of the study: The study used recently identified HLA-C-restricted and well-studied HLA-B-restricted CMV epitopes. Indicated by public TCR beta signatures were CMV infection and matching HLA type. Overall study findings and caveats: Predominance within the ex vivo response was attributable to HLA-C-restricted CMV-specific TCR beta clonotypes. The cumulative frequency of public TCR beta families identified carriers of CMV plus the relevant HLA.

V was pared by 5 bases and J by 6 bases, with 9 bases of the junction left unmatched. Germline CDR1 SGHVS, CDR2 FNYEAQ. The CDR3 sequence is 16 residues long. TCRdb processed the reads anew with MiXCR; each CDR3 protein has one entry. The repertoire consists of about 470,000 distinct CDR3 sequences, with approximately 42% occurring once and the leading ten covering roughly two fifths. This clonotype was found a few times. The antigen is undetermined. The J gene is TRBJ2-2, the V gene TRBV7-6; 10 bases line up with TRBD1. This TCR was recovered from a human donor in good health (CMV status not recorded). Some clones in this sample may be carry-over from other donors' samples. The specimen comprised cultured PBMCs, sampled from culture after CMV antigen stimulation. As DNA, the CDR3 is TGTGCCAGCAGCCCCGACAGGGGGCGAGCTGCCGGGGAGCTGTTTTTT. Encoded protein: CASSPDRGRAAGELFF.